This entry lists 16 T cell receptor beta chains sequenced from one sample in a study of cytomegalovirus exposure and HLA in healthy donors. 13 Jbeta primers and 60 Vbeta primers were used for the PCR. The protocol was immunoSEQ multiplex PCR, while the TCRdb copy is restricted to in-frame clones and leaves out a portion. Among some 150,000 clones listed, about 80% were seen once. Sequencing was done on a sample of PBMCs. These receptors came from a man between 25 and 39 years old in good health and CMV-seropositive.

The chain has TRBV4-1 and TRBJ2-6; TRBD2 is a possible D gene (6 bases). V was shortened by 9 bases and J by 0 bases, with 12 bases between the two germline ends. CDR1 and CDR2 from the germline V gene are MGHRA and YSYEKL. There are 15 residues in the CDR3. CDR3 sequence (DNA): TGCGCCAGTATGGGGGGTTCCTCTGGGGCCAACGTCCTGACTTTC. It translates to CASMGGSSGANVLTF.

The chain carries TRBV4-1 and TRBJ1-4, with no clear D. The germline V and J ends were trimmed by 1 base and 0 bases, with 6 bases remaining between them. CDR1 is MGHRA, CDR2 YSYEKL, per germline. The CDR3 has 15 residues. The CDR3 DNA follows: TGCGCCAGCAGCCAAGTATCTGCAACTAATGAAAAACTGTTTTTT. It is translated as CASSQVSATNEKLFF.

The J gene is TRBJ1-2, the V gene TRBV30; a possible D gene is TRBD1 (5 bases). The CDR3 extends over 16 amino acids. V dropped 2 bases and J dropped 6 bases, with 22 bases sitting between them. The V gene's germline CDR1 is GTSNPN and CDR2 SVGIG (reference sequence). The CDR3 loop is CAWSSYPKTAKNGYTF. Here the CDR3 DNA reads TGTGCCTGGAGTTCTTACCCGAAGACAGCGAAAAATGGCTACACCTTC.

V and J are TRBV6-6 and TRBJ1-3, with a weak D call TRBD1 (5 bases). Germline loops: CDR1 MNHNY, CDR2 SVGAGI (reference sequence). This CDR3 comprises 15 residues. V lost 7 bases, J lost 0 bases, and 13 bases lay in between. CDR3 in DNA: TGTGCCAGCACGGACAACCTTGGCTCTGGAAACACCATATATTTT. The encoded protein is CASTDNLGSGNTIYF.

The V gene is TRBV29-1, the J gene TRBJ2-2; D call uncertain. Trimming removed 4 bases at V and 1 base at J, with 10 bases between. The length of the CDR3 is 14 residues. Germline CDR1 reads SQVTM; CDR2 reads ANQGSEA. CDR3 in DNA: TGCAGCGTTGTTATTAGATGGAACACCGGGGAGCTGTTTTTT. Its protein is CSVVIRWNTGELFF.

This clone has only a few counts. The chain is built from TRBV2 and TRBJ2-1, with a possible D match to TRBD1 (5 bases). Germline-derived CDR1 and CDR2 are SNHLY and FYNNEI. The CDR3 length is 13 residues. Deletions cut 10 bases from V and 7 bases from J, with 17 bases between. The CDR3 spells CATTRQFRNEQFF. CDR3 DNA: TGTGCCACCACCCGACAGTTTCGGAATGAGCAGTTCTTC. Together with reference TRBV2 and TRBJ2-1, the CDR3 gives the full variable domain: EPEVTQTPSHQVTQMGQEVILRCVPISNHLYFYWYRQILGQKVEFLVSFYNNEISEKSEIFDDQFSVERPDGSNFTLKIRSTKLEDSAMYFCATTRQFRNEQFFGPGTRLTVL.

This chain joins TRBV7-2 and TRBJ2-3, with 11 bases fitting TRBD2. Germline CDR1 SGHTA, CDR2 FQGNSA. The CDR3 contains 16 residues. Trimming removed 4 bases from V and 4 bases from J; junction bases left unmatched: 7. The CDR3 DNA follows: TGTGCCAGCAGCTCCCGGCTAGCGGGGGGTGCAGATACGCAGTATTTT. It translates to CASSSRLAGGADTQYF.

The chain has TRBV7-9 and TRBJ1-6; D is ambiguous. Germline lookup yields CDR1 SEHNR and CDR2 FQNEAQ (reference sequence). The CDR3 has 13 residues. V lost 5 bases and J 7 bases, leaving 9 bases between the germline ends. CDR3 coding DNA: TGTGCCAGCAGCCCGGTCGCGAATTCACCCCTCCACTTT. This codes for CASSPVANSPLHF.

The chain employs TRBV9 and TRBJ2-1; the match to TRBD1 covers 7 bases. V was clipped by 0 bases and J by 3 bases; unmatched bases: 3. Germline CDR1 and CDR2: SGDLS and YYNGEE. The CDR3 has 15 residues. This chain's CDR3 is CASSVAGTVYNEQFF. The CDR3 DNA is TGTGCCAGCAGCGTAGCCGGGACAGTCTACAATGAGCAGTTCTTC.

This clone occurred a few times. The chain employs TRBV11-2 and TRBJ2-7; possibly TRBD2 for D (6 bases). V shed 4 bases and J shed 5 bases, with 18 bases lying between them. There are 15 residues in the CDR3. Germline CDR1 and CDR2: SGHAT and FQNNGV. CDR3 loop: CASSSQTSLFHEQYF. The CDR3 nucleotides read TGTGCCAGCAGCTCCCAGACTAGTCTGTTCCACGAGCAGTACTTC.

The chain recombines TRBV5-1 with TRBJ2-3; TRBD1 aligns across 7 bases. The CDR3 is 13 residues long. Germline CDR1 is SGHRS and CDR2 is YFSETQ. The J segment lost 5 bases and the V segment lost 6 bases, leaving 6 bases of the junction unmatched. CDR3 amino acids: CASIRTGQDTQYF. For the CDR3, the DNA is TGCGCCAGCATCCGGACAGGTCAAGATACGCAGTATTTT.

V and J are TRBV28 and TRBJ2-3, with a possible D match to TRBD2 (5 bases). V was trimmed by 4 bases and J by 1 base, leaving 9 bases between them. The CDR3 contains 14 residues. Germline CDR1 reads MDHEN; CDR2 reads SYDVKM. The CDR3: CASSSLEGTDTQYF. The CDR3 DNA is TGTGCCAGCAGTTCCCTGGAGGGCACAGATACGCAGTATTTT.

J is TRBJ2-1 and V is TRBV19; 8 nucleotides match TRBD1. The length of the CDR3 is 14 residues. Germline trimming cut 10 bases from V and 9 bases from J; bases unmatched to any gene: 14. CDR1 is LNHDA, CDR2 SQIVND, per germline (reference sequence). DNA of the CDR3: TGTGCCACCGGACAGGGTTTAAATGTACGTGAGCAGTTCTTC. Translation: CATGQGLNVREQFF.

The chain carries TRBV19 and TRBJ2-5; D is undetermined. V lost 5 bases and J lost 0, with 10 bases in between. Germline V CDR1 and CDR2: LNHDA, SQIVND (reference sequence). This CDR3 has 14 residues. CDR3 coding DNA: TGTGCCAGTAGTCTGAGAAATGACCAAGAGACCCAGTACTTC. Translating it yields CASSLRNDQETQYF.

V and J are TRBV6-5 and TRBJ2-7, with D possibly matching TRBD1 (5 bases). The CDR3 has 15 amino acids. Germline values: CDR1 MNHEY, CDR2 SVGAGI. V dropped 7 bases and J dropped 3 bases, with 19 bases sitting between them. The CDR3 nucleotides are TGTGCCAGCATCAGGACGGTAGGACAAGGCTACGAGCAGTACTTC. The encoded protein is CASIRTVGQGYEQYF.

CDR3 sequence reads: CASTTGGASYF. CDR3 bases: TGTGCCAGCACCACGGGAGGGGCATCTTATTTT. The J gene is TRBJ2-3, the V gene TRBV7-2, with TRBD2 matching 8 bases. CDR1 SGHTA and CDR2 FQGNSA come from the germline V gene. Trimming removed 7 bases from V and 15 bases from J; junction bases left unmatched: 9. The CDR3 has 11 residues.